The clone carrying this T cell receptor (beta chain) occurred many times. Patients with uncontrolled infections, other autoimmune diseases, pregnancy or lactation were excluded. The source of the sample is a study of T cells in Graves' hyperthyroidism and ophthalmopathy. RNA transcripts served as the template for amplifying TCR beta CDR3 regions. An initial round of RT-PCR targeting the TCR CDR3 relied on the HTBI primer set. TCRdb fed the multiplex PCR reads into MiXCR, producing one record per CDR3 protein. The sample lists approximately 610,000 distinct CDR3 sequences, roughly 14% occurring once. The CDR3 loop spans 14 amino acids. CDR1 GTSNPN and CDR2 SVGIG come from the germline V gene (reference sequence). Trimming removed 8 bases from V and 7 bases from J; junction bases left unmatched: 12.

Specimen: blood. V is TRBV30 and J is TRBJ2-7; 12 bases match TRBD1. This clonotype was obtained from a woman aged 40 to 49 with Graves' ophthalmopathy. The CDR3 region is CAGKRGQGAREQYF. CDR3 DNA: TGTGCCGGCAAGCGGGGACAGGGGGCGAGAGAGCAGTACTTC.